This passage covers 27 T cell receptor beta chains from one sample sequenced in a study of identical twins. One entry per CDR3 protein, called by TCRdb with MiXCR from the 5' RACE reads. The sample records hundreds of thousands of distinct CDR3 sequences, roughly 18% being singletons. The data also belong to a second study, concerning T cells expressing NK-cell markers.

The sequencing input was PBMCs. These receptors were collected from a young woman in good health.

The sample holds a few counts of this clonotype. The chain recombines TRBV10-3 with TRBJ2-3; 12 bases align to TRBD1. The CDR3 covers 14 residues. After removal of 6 bases from V and 4 bases from J, the junction contained 2 bases not matched to a gene. CDR1 ENHRY and CDR2 SYGVKD come from the germline V gene. The CDR3 DNA follows: TGTGCCATCAGAGGGACAGGGGGCGCAGATACGCAGTATTTT. This sequence encodes CAIRGTGGADTQYF.

The chain links TRBV20-1 to TRBJ2-1, with D hard to call. The CDR3 totals 13 residues. The V and J ends lost 1 base and 8 bases respectively, with 12 bases between them. The germline gives CDR1 DFQATT, CDR2 SNEGSKA (reference sequence). The CDR3 here is CSARGPRSDEQFF. Written as DNA, the CDR3 is TGCAGTGCTAGAGGACCCCGGAGCGATGAGCAGTTCTTC.

This clonotype was seen more than once but under ten times. The rearrangement joins TRBV12-3 or TRBV12-4 to TRBJ2-1; D unresolved. Trimming stripped 1 base from V and 0 bases from J, with 7 bases between. This CDR3 contains 15 residues. The CDR3 sequence: CASSLGWSSYNEQFF. The CDR3 DNA follows: TGTGCCAGCAGTTTAGGGTGGAGCTCCTACAATGAGCAGTTCTTC.

A few counts support this clonotype. V gene TRBV2 combines with J gene TRBJ2-5; the D gene is possibly TRBD1 (5 bases). Germline CDR1 reads SNHLY; CDR2 reads FYNNEI. With 3 bases removed from V and 5 bases from J, the gap between germline ends came to 10 bases. This CDR3 spans 13 amino acids. For the CDR3, the DNA is TGTGCCAGCAGTGAGGGGCCTGAGGAGACCCAGTACTTC. Translation: CASSEGPEETQYF.

This clonotype has only a few counts. This sequence joins TRBV7-8 and TRBJ2-5, with TRBD2 as a possible D gene (5 bases). Germline V CDR1 and CDR2: SGHVS, FQNEAQ. With 8 bases removed from V and 1 base from J, the gap between germline ends came to 14 bases. This CDR3 contains 14 residues. The CDR3 region is CASGLFSSQETQYF. CDR3 nucleotides: TGTGCCAGCGGACTTTTCTCCAGCCAAGAGACCCAGTACTTC. Together with reference TRBV7-8 and TRBJ2-5, the CDR3 gives the full variable domain: GAGVSQSPRYKVAKRGQDVALRCDPISGHVSLFWYQQALGQGPEFLTYFQNEAQLDKSGLPSDRFFAERPEGSVSTLKIQRTQQEDSAVYLCASGLFSSQETQYFGPGTRLLVL.

A few counts support this clonotype. The CDR3 loop reads CASSFTGGGASGELFF. The CDR3 DNA follows: TGTGCCAGCAGTTTCACTGGCGGGGGGGCCTCCGGGGAGCTGTTTTTT. The rearrangement uses TRBV27 and TRBJ2-2; TRBD2 matches at 9 bases. The junction had 8 bases not matched to a gene; V was cut back by 3 bases and J by 6 bases. This CDR3 has 16 amino acids. Germline V gene data show CDR1 as MNHEY and CDR2 as SMNVEV (reference sequence).

CDR3 protein: CASNPGRTQGHEQYF. The CDR3 bases are TGTGCCAGCAATCCCGGGAGGACCCAAGGGCACGAGCAGTACTTC. The V gene is TRBV12-3 or TRBV12-4, the J gene TRBJ2-7, with TRBD2 matching over 7 bases. CDR3 length: 15 residues. J was trimmed by 5 bases and V by 7 bases; bases with no gene match: 14.

In this sample, this clonotype turned up many times. The chain uses TRBV20-1 and TRBJ1-1; 10 bases are shared with TRBD1. Germline assignment: CDR1 DFQATT and CDR2 SNEGSKA (reference sequence). J was trimmed by 11 bases and V by 3 bases; bases with no gene match: 6. The CDR3 totals 12 residues. The CDR3 DNA reads as TGCAGTGCTAGCGACAGGGGGCGCTGGGCTTTCTTT. This encodes CSASDRGRWAFF.

J is TRBJ2-3 and V is TRBV11-2, with 8 bases matching TRBD2. Germline CDR1 is SGHAT and CDR2 is FQNNGV. V shed 0 bases and J 6 bases; nucleotides not matched to a gene: 11. The CDR3 covers 17 residues. The CDR3 reads CASSLESSGSLGDTQYF. In DNA form, the CDR3 reads TGTGCCAGCAGCTTAGAGTCTAGCGGGTCTCTAGGGGATACGCAGTATTTT. Together with reference TRBV11-2 and TRBJ2-3, the CDR3 gives the full variable domain: EAGVAQSPRYKIIEKRQSVAFWCNPISGHATLYWYQQILGQGPKLLIQFQNNGVVDDSQLPKDRFSAERLKGVDSTLKIQPAKLEDSAVYLCASSLESSGSLGDTQYFGPGTRLTVL.

This clonotype occurred a few times. The chain couples TRBV20-1 to TRBJ1-1; 9 bases map to TRBD1. From germline, CDR1 is DFQATT and CDR2 SNEGSKA (reference sequence). CDR3 size: 14 residues. J was trimmed by 0 bases and V by 6 bases; bases with no gene match: 5. The CDR3 coding sequence is TGCAGTGCCAGACAGGGGGGGATGAACACTGAAGCTTTCTTT. Amino acid sequence: CSARQGGMNTEAFF.

The chain couples TRBV4-1 to TRBJ1-2; tentative D call: TRBD1 (6 bases). Per germline, CDR1 MGHRA and CDR2 YSYEKL. This CDR3 has 15 amino acids. Trimming pared 5 bases from V and 8 bases from J, leaving 21 bases between. For the CDR3, the DNA is TGCGCCAGCAGCACCGAACCCCGGACAGTACGAGGCTACACCTTC. Amino acid sequence: CASSTEPRTVRGYTF.

The chain employs TRBV27 and TRBJ2-7; tentative D call: TRBD1 (5 bases). The CDR3 is 15 amino acids. Per germline, CDR1 MNHEY and CDR2 SMNVEV (reference sequence). Trimming stripped 1 base from V and 2 bases from J, with 12 bases between. In nucleotides, the CDR3 is TGTGCCAGCAGTTTATTACAAGGGGCCCCCTACGAGCAGTACTTC. Translated: CASSLLQGAPYEQYF.

The J gene is TRBJ2-1, the V gene TRBV5-1; no firm D call. CDR3 length equals 15 residues. V was shortened by 3 bases and J by 0 bases, with 10 bases between the two germline ends. Per germline, CDR1 SGHRS and CDR2 YFSETQ. CDR3 loop: CASSSARSSYNEQFF. The CDR3 DNA sequence: TGCGCCAGCAGCTCAGCTCGATCCTCCTACAATGAGCAGTTCTTC. The full variable domain, its missing parts supplied by reference TRBV5-1 and TRBJ2-1, is KAGVTQTPRYLIKTRGQQVTLSCSPISGHRSVSWYQQTPGQGLQFLFEYFSETQRNKGNFPGRFSGRQFSNSRSEMNVSTLELGDSALYLCASSSARSSYNEQFFGPGTRLTVL.

This clonotype was observed at least ten times. The chain is built from TRBV10-2 and TRBJ2-7; 9 positions agree with TRBD2. The trim removed 4 bases at V and 2 bases at J, leaving 3 bases unmatched. The CDR3 contains 14 residues. Per the germline V gene, CDR1 is WSHSY and CDR2 is SAAADI. This CDR3 is CASSGGTSTYEQYF. DNA of the CDR3: TGCGCCAGCAGTGGAGGGACTAGCACCTACGAGCAGTACTTC.

The rearrangement links TRBV27 to TRBJ2-2; either TRBD1 or TRBD2 may fit D (5 bases each). The germline V gene encodes CDR1 MNHEY and CDR2 SMNVEV (reference sequence). The CDR3 consists of 18 residues. Trimming removed 8 bases from V and 2 bases from J, with 24 bases in between. The CDR3: CASGLGLWGRTNTGELFF. CDR3 bases: TGTGCCAGCGGCCTTGGTTTATGGGGGAGAACAAACACCGGGGAGCTGTTTTTT.

The table lists this clonotype with a few counts. V gene TRBV5-1 combines with J gene TRBJ2-1; either TRBD1 or TRBD2 may fit D (5 bases each). From germline, CDR1 is SGHRS and CDR2 YFSETQ. This CDR3 region has 14 residues. Trimming took off 5 bases at V and 2 bases at J, with 11 bases between the two ends. The CDR3 loop reads CASRQVEAYNEQFF. Written as DNA, the CDR3 is TGCGCCAGCAGACAGGTGGAGGCCTACAATGAGCAGTTCTTC.

CDR3 sequence (DNA): TGTGCCTGGAGTGCAGGGGACGGATTATACGAGCAGTACTTC. Translating it yields CAWSAGDGLYEQYF. The rearrangement joins TRBV30 to TRBJ2-7, with TRBD1 as a possible D gene (6 bases). Germline CDR1 and CDR2: GTSNPN and SVGIG (reference sequence). The CDR3 extends over 14 amino acids. Trimming left V 1 base short and J 4 bases short, with 14 bases between.

This clonotype was seen a handful of times. CDR3 in DNA: TGTGCCAGCAGTTACACAATCCGGGAGCACAATGAGCAGTTCTTC. Translating gives CASSYTIREHNEQFF. V usage is TRBV6-5 and J usage is TRBJ2-1; possibly TRBD2 for D (6 bases). The CDR3 has 15 amino acids. Germline V CDR1 and CDR2: MNHEY, SVGAGI. V lost 2 bases, J lost 5 bases, and 13 bases lay in between.

The genes are TRBV7-9 and TRBJ2-1; 8 positions agree with TRBD1. Germline values: CDR1 SEHNR, CDR2 FQNEAQ (reference sequence). The CDR3 contains 15 residues. V was clipped by 5 bases and J by 8 bases; unmatched bases: 11. For the CDR3, the DNA is TGTGCCAGCAGCACCGGCCGAAACAGGGGGGATGAGCAGTTCTTC. The encoded protein is CASSTGRNRGDEQFF.

This clonotype was counted ten times or more. The chain combines TRBV6-1 with TRBJ1-2; D gene unclear. The CDR3 sequence is 14 residues long. Germline lookup yields CDR1 MNHNS and CDR2 SASEGT. The V gene lost 0 bases and the J gene lost 2 bases, with 7 bases spanning the gap. The CDR3 DNA reads as TGTGCCAGCAGTGAAGCGATCCGCAACTATGGCTACACCTTC. As protein: CASSEAIRNYGYTF.

To note about this clonotype: This may stem from a read error, because a much larger clone lies one nucleotide away. The V gene is TRBV5-5, the J gene TRBJ1-5; the match to TRBD1 covers 8 bases. The J call may not be correct, given that the DNA end is closer to TRBJ2-3. Germline-derived CDR1 and CDR2 are SGHKS and YYEKEE (reference sequence). The CDR3 consists of 17 residues. The CDR3 DNA reads as TGTGCCAGCAGTCGAAACGACAACAGGGGGTCTAATCAGCCCCAGTATTTT. Protein: CASSRNDNRGSNQPQYF.

The rearrangement uses TRBV11-2 and TRBJ1-1; D gene ambiguous. With 0 bases removed from V and 5 bases from J, the gap between germline ends came to 10 bases. The germline gives CDR1 SGHAT, CDR2 FQNNGV. The CDR3 covers 14 residues. CDR3 residues: CASSLDPTGTEAFF. CDR3 sequence (DNA): TGTGCCAGCAGCTTAGATCCCACGGGAACTGAAGCTTTCTTT.

This clonotype has only a few counts. The chain couples TRBV20-1 to TRBJ2-1; 13 bases line up with TRBD2. Germline lookup yields CDR1 DFQATT and CDR2 SNEGSKA (reference sequence). V gave up 5 bases and J gave up 6 bases; unmatched junction bases: 4. CDR3 length equals 14 residues. The CDR3 DNA reads TGCAGTGCTCAGGGACTAGCGGGGACCAATGAGCAGTTCTTC. This sequence encodes CSAQGLAGTNEQFF.

The V call is TRBV7-9, the J call TRBJ2-3, with D hard to call. The CDR3 is 15 residues long. Germline V CDR1 and CDR2: SEHNR, FQNEAQ (reference sequence). V lost 6 bases to trimming and J lost 0 bases, with 13 bases between them. The CDR3 reads CASRLGGSSTDTQYF. The CDR3 DNA follows: TGTGCCAGCAGGCTCGGTGGGTCTAGCACAGATACGCAGTATTTT.

This clonotype has a handful of counts. The rearrangement links TRBV24-1 to TRBJ2-1; tentative D call: TRBD1 (6 bases). Germline CDR1 reads KGHDR; CDR2 reads SFDVKD. The CDR3 runs to 15 residues. V was clipped by 4 bases and J by 7 bases, with 16 bases between them. CDR3 coding DNA: TGTGCCACCAGTGAAAAGGGGGTGAGTTTAAATGAGCAGTTCTTC. It translates to CATSEKGVSLNEQFF.

This clonotype was counted at least ten times. The chain combines TRBV6-1 with TRBJ2-7; D is undetermined. Per germline, CDR1 MNHNS and CDR2 SASEGT. V was pared by 6 bases and J by 3 bases, with 15 bases between. The CDR3 runs to 14 residues. Here the CDR3 reads CASRRSTTLYEQYF. The CDR3 DNA reads as TGTGCCAGCAGGAGATCAACCACCCTCTACGAGCAGTACTTC.

This clonotype was counted only a few times. V and J are TRBV6-5 and TRBJ1-5; no definite D call. Germline V gives CDR1 MNHEY, CDR2 SVGAGI. Trimming stripped 3 bases from V and 7 bases from J, with 19 bases between. This CDR3 comprises 16 residues. CDR3 amino acids: CASSYGPLGARQPQHF. DNA of the CDR3: TGTGCCAGCAGTTATGGACCATTGGGAGCAAGGCAGCCCCAGCATTTT.